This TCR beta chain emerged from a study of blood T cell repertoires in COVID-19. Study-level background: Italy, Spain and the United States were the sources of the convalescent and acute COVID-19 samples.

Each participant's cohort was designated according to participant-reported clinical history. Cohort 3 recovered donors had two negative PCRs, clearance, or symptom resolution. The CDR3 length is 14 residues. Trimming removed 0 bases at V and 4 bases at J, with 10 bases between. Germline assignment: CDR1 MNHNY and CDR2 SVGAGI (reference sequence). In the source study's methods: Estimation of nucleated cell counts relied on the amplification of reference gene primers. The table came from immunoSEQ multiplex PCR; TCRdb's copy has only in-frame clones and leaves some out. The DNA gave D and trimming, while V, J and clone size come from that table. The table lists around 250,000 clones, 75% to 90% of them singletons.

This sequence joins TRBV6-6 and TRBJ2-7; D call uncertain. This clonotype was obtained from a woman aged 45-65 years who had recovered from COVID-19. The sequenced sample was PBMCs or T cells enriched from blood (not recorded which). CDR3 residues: CASSYSGLGYEQYF. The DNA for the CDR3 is TGTGCCAGCAGTTACTCGGGTCTAGGTTACGAGCAGTACTTC.